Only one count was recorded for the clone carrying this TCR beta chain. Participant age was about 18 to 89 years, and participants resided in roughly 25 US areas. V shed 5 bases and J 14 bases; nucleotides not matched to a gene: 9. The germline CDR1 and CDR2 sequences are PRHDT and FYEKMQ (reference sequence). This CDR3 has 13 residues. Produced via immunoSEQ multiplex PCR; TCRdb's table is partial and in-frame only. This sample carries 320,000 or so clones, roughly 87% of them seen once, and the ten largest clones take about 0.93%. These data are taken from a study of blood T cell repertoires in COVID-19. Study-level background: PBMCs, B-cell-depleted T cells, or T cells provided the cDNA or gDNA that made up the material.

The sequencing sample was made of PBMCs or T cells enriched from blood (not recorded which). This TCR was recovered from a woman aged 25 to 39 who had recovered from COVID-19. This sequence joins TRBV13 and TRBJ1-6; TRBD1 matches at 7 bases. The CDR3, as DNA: TGTGCCAGCAGCAACAGACAGGGTTTAGCCCTCCACTTT. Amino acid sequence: CASSNRQGLALHF.